Listed here is a single T cell receptor beta chain. TCRdb reprocessed the 5' RACE reads and reports one entry per CDR3 protein, with no DNA. Recorded for this sample: about 460,000 distinct CDR3 sequences. This CDR3 has 14 residues. The sample belongs to a study of T cells expressing NK-cell markers. Sequencing was performed on blood T cells: a sorted CD56 or NKG2C T cell subset, CD4+ or CD8+ T cells, or bulk PBMC T cells (not recorded which). This receptor was obtained from a woman aged 50 to 60 in good health. The chain combines TRBV12-3 or TRBV12-4 with TRBJ2-3; TCRdb returns TRBD2, unconfirmable since there is no DNA. CDR3 protein: CASSYQREVDTQYF.